One sample yielded the 20 T cell receptor beta chains listed below, sequenced in a study of cytomegalovirus exposure and HLA in healthy donors (dated by TCRdb to the late 2010s). Library preparation used the immunoSEQ multiplex PCR assay. A mixture of 60 forward primers for TCR Vbeta segments and 13 reverse primers for TCR Jbeta segments was used in the multiplex PCR. In TCRdb, the immuneACCESS table is reduced to in-frame sequences with V and J assigned. These tables do not hold every clone; where another copy was compared, an unresolved V gene accounts for under half, and the others remain unexplained. This sample comprises about 130,000 clones, 75% to 90% of them detected only once. 5.5% to 6% of the sample lies in the top ten. Input material: PBMCs. These receptors originate from a woman aged 40 to 50 in good health and CMV-seropositive.

V is TRBV28 and J is TRBJ2-7; TRBD2 matches at 8 bases. The CDR3 has 13 amino acids. Per the germline V gene, CDR1 is MDHEN and CDR2 is SYDVKM. Trimming took 3 bases from V and 6 from J; bases not matched to a gene: 4. The CDR3 nucleotides are TGTGCCAGCAGTTTCACGGGAGGGTCCGAGCAGTACTTC. Protein product: CASSFTGGSEQYF.

V gene TRBV27 combines with J gene TRBJ2-3; D uncertain. This CDR3 has 14 residues. The germline gives CDR1 MNHEY, CDR2 SMNVEV (reference sequence). V lost 5 bases, J lost 6 bases, and 15 bases lay in between. CDR3 DNA sequence: TGTGCCAGCAGTCCGTCTATGTTCCTGGATACGCAGTATTTT. Protein: CASSPSMFLDTQYF.

The chain joins TRBV7-9 to TRBJ2-3, with TRBD1 matching 9 bases. Germline CDR1 and CDR2: SEHNR and FQNEAQ (reference sequence). The CDR3 runs to 15 residues. V was pared by 5 bases and J by 6 bases, with 9 bases of the junction left unmatched. The CDR3 sequence: CASSPLDRGADTQYF. The DNA of the CDR3 is TGTGCCAGCAGCCCCTTAGACAGGGGGGCGGATACGCAGTATTTT.

The chain links TRBV27 to TRBJ2-7, with 9 nucleotides matching TRBD2. V shed 5 bases, J shed 2 bases, and the junction held 1 base outside the gene matches. This CDR3 is 13 amino acids long. Germline V lookup: CDR1 MNHEY, CDR2 SMNVEV (reference sequence). The CDR3 region has the DNA TGTGCCAGCAGTCGCGGGGGGGCCTACGAGCAGTACTTC. It yields the protein CASSRGGAYEQYF.

The CDR3 loop is CASSLRGGTYEQYF. The CDR3 coding sequence is TGTGCCAGCAGTTTACGAGGCGGTACCTACGAGCAGTACTTC. The V and J genes are TRBV27 and TRBJ2-7; D unresolved. CDR1 MNHEY and CDR2 SMNVEV come from the germline V gene (reference sequence). With 2 bases removed from V and 2 bases from J, the gap between germline ends came to 10 bases. There are 14 residues in the CDR3.

The V call is TRBV7-3, the J call TRBJ2-3, with 9 bases identical to TRBD2. The junction had 10 bases not matched to a gene; V was cut back by 3 bases and J by 6 bases. The germline CDR1 and CDR2 sequences are SGHTA and FQGTGA. The CDR3 is 16 amino acids. The chain's CDR3 is CASSFGLAGRGDTQYF. The CDR3 region has the DNA TGTGCCAGCAGCTTTGGGCTAGCGGGACGAGGGGATACGCAGTATTTT.

The chain couples TRBV5-1 to TRBJ1-2, with TRBD1 identical over 8 bases. The CDR3 contains 16 residues. Losses at the gene ends were 2 bases for V and 3 bases for J; bases not matched to a gene: 9. CDR1 and CDR2 from the germline V gene are SGHRS and YFSETQ. CDR3 protein: CASSFSQGGGDYGYTF. Here the CDR3 DNA reads TGCGCCAGCAGCTTCTCACAGGGGGGGGGTGACTATGGCTACACCTTC.

This chain connects TRBV5-4 to TRBJ2-5, with 10 bases aligning to TRBD2. The junction had 1 base not matched to a gene; V was cut back by 0 bases and J by 2 bases. CDR1 and CDR2 from the germline V gene are SGHNT and YYREEE (reference sequence). The CDR3 is 15 residues long. The DNA of the CDR3 is TGTGCCAGCAGCTTGGCTAGCGGGGGACAAGAGACCCAGTACTTC. Translated: CASSLASGGQETQYF.

In DNA, the CDR3 is TGTGCCAGCAGTACCCTTAGGGGTACCACTGAAGCTTTCTTT. Its protein product is CASSTLRGTTEAFF. The chain employs TRBV7-8 and TRBJ1-1, with D perhaps TRBD1 (5 bases). The CDR3 covers 14 residues. Trimming took 6 bases from V and 4 from J, leaving 15 bases between them. CDR1 is SGHVS and CDR2 is FQNEAQ in the germline V gene.

The V call is TRBV6-5, the J call TRBJ2-5; possibly TRBD2 for D (6 bases). The CDR3 sequence is 13 residues long. V gave up 5 bases and J gave up 5 bases, with 12 bases separating them. From germline, CDR1 is MNHEY and CDR2 SVGAGI. In DNA, the CDR3 is TGTGCCAGCAGTCAGGATGGGGGGGAGACCCAGTACTTC. This encodes CASSQDGGETQYF.

The rearrangement links TRBV7-2 to TRBJ2-5; 8 bases are a match to TRBD2. From germline, CDR1 is SGHTA and CDR2 FQGNSA. The V segment lost 7 bases and the J segment 5 bases; nucleotides outside the gene matches: 12. CDR3 length: 15 residues. The CDR3 reads CASTESSGSWETQYF. CDR3 DNA sequence: TGTGCCAGCACGGAATCTAGCGGGTCGTGGGAGACCCAGTACTTC.

The rearrangement uses TRBV18 and TRBJ2-7, with TRBD1 as a possible D gene (5 bases). Trimming left V 0 bases short and J 5 bases short, with 14 bases between. This CDR3 comprises 15 residues. CDR1 is KGHSH and CDR2 is LQKENI in the germline V gene. This chain's CDR3 is CASSPPGRAKNEQYF. The DNA of the CDR3 is TGTGCCAGCTCACCACCGGGCAGGGCTAAGAACGAGCAGTACTTC.

This clone was counted a few times. The chain uses TRBV7-9 and TRBJ1-3, with 9 bases fitting TRBD1. Germline lookup yields CDR1 SEHNR and CDR2 FQNEAQ (reference sequence). The V segment lost 5 bases and the J segment 0 bases; nucleotides outside the gene matches: 14. The CDR3 sequence is 19 residues long. The CDR3 DNA sequence: TGTGCCAGCAGCCATGGACAGGGGATCTTCGCGAACTCTGGAAACACCATATATTTT. This sequence encodes CASSHGQGIFANSGNTIYF.

The rearrangement uses TRBV28 and TRBJ1-1, with D unclear. Germline V lookup: CDR1 MDHEN, CDR2 SYDVKM. The V end was cut by 0 bases, the J end by 7 bases, with 6 bases between. The length of the CDR3 is 12 residues. The CDR3 sequence is CASSLWGSEAFF. CDR3 in DNA: TGTGCCAGCAGTTTATGGGGCAGTGAAGCTTTCTTT.

The DNA for the CDR3 is TGCGCCAGCAGCTTGGGCGGGATTAGCACAGATACGCAGTATTTT. The encoded protein is CASSLGGISTDTQYF. The rearrangement links TRBV5-1 to TRBJ2-3; TRBD2 is a possible D gene (6 bases). V was pared by 0 bases and J by 0 bases, with 8 bases between. From germline, CDR1 is SGHRS and CDR2 YFSETQ. The CDR3 spans 15 residues.

The chain links TRBV11-2 to TRBJ1-6, with a weak D call TRBD1 (6 bases). The CDR3 totals 17 residues. Trimming took off 5 bases at V and 7 bases at J, with 21 bases between the two ends. The germline V gene encodes CDR1 SGHAT and CDR2 FQNNGV. CDR3: CASSIMSRGPSNSPLHF. The CDR3 region has the DNA TGTGCCAGCAGCATAATGAGCAGGGGACCGTCAAATTCACCCCTCCACTTT.

The chain links TRBV6-5 to TRBJ2-5, with TRBD1 matching 7 bases. With 0 bases clipped from V and 5 bases from J, the junction kept 6 bases outside the gene matches. CDR3 length: 15 amino acids. Germline V gene data show CDR1 as MNHEY and CDR2 as SVGAGI. For the CDR3, the DNA is TGTGCCAGCAGTTACTCGCCGACAGGGTGGGAGACCCAGTACTTC. It codes for CASSYSPTGWETQYF.

This chain links TRBV4-1 with TRBJ2-1; D is ambiguous. V was clipped by 5 bases and J by 4 bases, with 6 bases between them. Germline V lookup: CDR1 MGHRA, CDR2 YSYEKL. This CDR3 spans 12 amino acids. CDR3 residues: CASSWAYNEQFF. CDR3 nucleotide sequence: TGCGCCAGCAGCTGGGCTTACAATGAGCAGTTCTTC.

This clone was detected once. The genes are TRBV5-6 and TRBJ2-2; D is perhaps TRBD1 (5 bases). Trimming pared 0 bases from V and 3 bases from J, leaving 6 bases between. Germline V gene sequence: CDR1 SGHDT, CDR2 YYEEEE. The CDR3 has 14 residues. CDR3 DNA: TGTGCCAGCAGCTTGGTACAGGACACCGGGGAGCTGTTTTTT. This encodes CASSLVQDTGELFF.

The V and J genes are TRBV7-9 and TRBJ2-2, with 9 bases identical to TRBD1. Per germline, CDR1 SEHNR and CDR2 FQNEAQ (reference sequence). CDR3 length: 17 residues. V lost 6 bases and J lost 5; bases outside the gene matches: 13. The CDR3 is CASSLGQGELGTGELFF. CDR3 DNA: TGTGCCAGCAGTTTGGGACAGGGCGAACTCGGGACCGGGGAGCTGTTTTTT.